The entry that follows covers one T cell receptor beta chain sequence. No antigen is known for it. No base-level quality is on record; no much larger clone is a single base apart. This specimen's time point label, interpreted: baseline, week 1 (first vaccination visit). Read against the paper, the sample's treatment or condition label means: pre-vaccination baseline after standard-of-care therapy. Donors had newly diagnosed WHO grade 3 or 4 IDH1-mutant astrocytomas with loss of nuclear ATRX. The samples were drawn from NOA16, a multicentre, single-arm, open-label phase I trial in Germany that tested a mutant IDH1 peptide vaccine in humans for the first time. Visit V03 blood draws served as the baseline sample for immunogenicity testing. The DNeasy Blood and Tissue Kit was used to extract genomic DNA from EDTA blood for TCRB sequencing. The data were obtained in a study of a mutant IDH1 vaccine in newly diagnosed glioma (dated by TCRdb to the early 2020s). For the study in its entirety: The roughly 30 treated patients were around 62% male and around 38% female, with a mean age of 40.4 years. Longitudinal TCRB deep sequencing was performed for 25 to 30 treated patients wherever samples were available for exploratory analyses. Before enrollment, patients had received standard therapy of radiotherapy alone, temozolomide alone, or radiochemotherapy with temozolomide; most received the combination. Peripheral blood was drawn at six visits: V03 (baseline), V05, V07, V10, V12 and V13. Beyond this particular receptor, the publication reports: No apparent relationship was observed between pseudoprogression and alterations in the top peripheral T cell clonotypes detected by TCRB sequencing. The authors stated that sample limitations prevented analyses of patient blood samples from being reproduced. PBMC samples for TCRB deep sequencing were selected based on availability. Immune responses induced by the vaccine were seen in more than 85% of patients across multiple MHC alleles.

The library was produced with the immunoSEQ multiplex PCR assay. Rearranged TCR beta chain sequences were amplified using the hsTCRB Kit according to the manufacturer's protocol. An Illumina MiSeq was used to sequence the TCRB libraries. From the authors' description of their analysis: The proprietary platform of the kit vendor was used for demultiplexing, trimming and gene mapping. TCRdb took over this immuneACCESS table, retaining in-frame rearrangements with V and J assigned. Such tables are incomplete; in checked studies, under half of the missing clones stem from an unresolved V gene, and the remainder is unexplained. V and J calls and clone size come straight from that table; D and trimming were deduced from the DNA. This sample holds roughly 46,000 clones; roughly 90% were observed only once. Of the sample, 2% to 3% is held by the ten largest clones. The clonotype was recovered from a man in his forties with glioma. Sequences were derived from PBMCs, sampled from a glioma patient treated with radiotherapy, temozolomide or both.

The CDR3 corresponds to CASSLGTAWGEQYF. The nucleotides are TGTGCCAGCAGTTTAGGGACTGCGTGGGGCGAGCAGTACTTC. The chain is made from TRBV27 and TRBJ2-7; TRBD2 is perhaps the D gene, given 6 matching bases. Reading from cysteine to phenylalanine, the CDR3 counts 14 amino acids. Just CDR3 DNA is preserved here, 42 bases in frame from base 1. Trimming costs V 2 bases and J 6 bases, and their ends lie 14 bases apart. CDR1 MNHEY and CDR2 SMNVEV were looked up in the germline V gene (reference sequence).